This record looks at one T cell receptor beta chain sequence and its context. Method: immunoSEQ multiplex PCR; TCRdb's copy keeps in-frame clones and lacks some. The sample shows tens of thousands of clones, 65% to 85% of them seen only once. This entry belongs to a study of blood T cell repertoires in COVID-19. Looking at the study overall: Sources were T cells, B-cell-depleted T cells, or PBMCs; the material itself was cDNA or gDNA.

CDR1 is MGHRA, CDR2 YSYEKL, per germline. The CDR3 totals 15 residues. With 3 bases removed from V and 8 bases from J, the gap between germline ends came to 17 bases. The sample was peripheral blood. The clonotype originates from a human donor in a cohort sampled during active COVID-19. V is TRBV4-1 and J is TRBJ2-1; D perhaps matches TRBD1 (5 bases). CDR3 sequence: CASSQGQGGLDEQFF. The CDR3 nucleotides are TGCGCCAGCAGCCAGGGGCAGGGCGGTCTCGATGAGCAGTTCTTC.